The sample holds many counts of the clone carrying this T cell receptor beta chain. The antigen is unknown. Germline CDR1 SGHAT, CDR2 FQNNGV. The CDR3 consists of 14 residues. V lost 5 bases, J lost 3 bases, and 12 bases lay in between. These data belong to a study of beta chain features in type 1 diabetes. Study-wide context: In all, around 100,000,000 sorted cells from all samples were analyzed. Study results and caveats: Fewer insertions but more deletions were seen at VDJ junctions in type 1 diabetes patients.

Sorting produced populations that all topped 98% purity. Reverse transcription of all isolated RNA meant that expressed TCRB transcripts were sequenced. Naive, central memory and regulatory T cell samples came to a mean of approximately 3.57 million reads. Data came from immunoSEQ multiplex PCR; TCRdb stores just in-frame clones and leaves some out. The table records roughly 140,000 clones, roughly 8.1% of them present only once. The clonotype comes from a man in his late teens or twenties in good health. The sequenced sample was central memory CD4+ T cells from blood. This chain uses TRBV11-2 with TRBJ2-3; maybe TRBD1 (7 bases). This CDR3 reads CASSLRGVTDTQYF. The CDR3 DNA reads TGTGCCAGCAGCCTCAGGGGGGTGACAGATACGCAGTATTTT.